Listed here are 29 T cell receptor beta chains from one sample, sequenced in a study of blood T cell repertoires in COVID-19. The method was immunoSEQ multiplex PCR; TCRdb's version includes in-frame clones alone and lacks a portion of them. The repertoire holds 210,000 or so clones, with approximately 80% as singletons. Sequencing was carried out using peripheral blood. These receptors originate from a woman of 80 years or more with COVID-19, enrolled during active disease.

The chain has TRBV11-2 and TRBJ2-7; TRBD1 aligns across 8 bases. V lost 5 bases, J lost 5 bases, and 14 bases stayed unmatched. CDR1 is SGHAT and CDR2 is FQNNGV in the germline V gene. There are 16 residues in the CDR3. The chain's CDR3 is CASSLPDRARKDEQYF. DNA of the CDR3: TGTGCCAGCAGCCTCCCGGACAGGGCAAGAAAGGACGAGCAGTACTTC.

The chain couples TRBV7-9 to TRBJ1-5, with D unclear. Trimming took 5 bases from V and 9 from J, leaving 11 bases between them. The CDR3 runs 12 residues. The germline gives CDR1 SEHNR, CDR2 FQNEAQ (reference sequence). CDR3 sequence (DNA): TGTGCCAGCAGCCTGGACTCGGCGCCCCAGCATTTT. It is translated as CASSLDSAPQHF.

V is TRBV7-6 and J is TRBJ2-1, with 8 bases fitting TRBD1. J gave up 5 bases and V 2 bases, and 8 bases lay outside the gene matches. The germline CDR1 and CDR2 sequences are SGHVS and FNYEAQ. CDR3 length equals 16 residues. The CDR3 protein is CASSLSRTGLNNEQFF. As DNA, the CDR3 is TGTGCCAGCAGCTTATCCCGGACAGGGTTGAACAATGAGCAGTTCTTC.

The V and J genes are TRBV19 and TRBJ1-6; D gene ambiguous. V lost 9 bases, J lost 7 bases, and 13 bases lay in between. Germline V lookup: CDR1 LNHDA, CDR2 SQIVND (reference sequence). CDR3 length: 13 residues. The CDR3 protein is CASGEAGNSPLHF. In DNA, the CDR3 is TGTGCCAGCGGTGAGGCGGGGAATTCACCCCTCCACTTT.

This clone was detected once. The chain uses TRBV6-5 and TRBJ1-5; TRBD1 might be the D (6 bases). Trimming shortened V by 5 bases and J by 5 bases, and 13 bases separated the two germline ends. The germline gives CDR1 MNHEY, CDR2 SVGAGI. The CDR3 consists of 14 residues. This CDR3 is CASSQPTGYQPQHF. Written as DNA, the CDR3 is TGTGCCAGCAGTCAACCGACAGGATATCAGCCCCAGCATTTT.

DNA of the CDR3: TGTGCCAGCAGCTTGGAGGGGACAGGGCTGTACAATGAGCAGTTCTTC. Encoded protein: CASSLEGTGLYNEQFF. This chain joins TRBV5-6 and TRBJ2-1, with 9 bases fitting TRBD1. The CDR3 is 16 amino acids. V trimming: 0 bases; J trimming: 4 bases; junction bases outside the gene matches: 5. Per germline, CDR1 SGHDT and CDR2 YYEEEE.

The V and J genes are TRBV7-9 and TRBJ2-7; D gene ambiguous. The CDR3 runs to 12 residues. Between the trimmed V and J ends, which lost 3 bases and 4 bases, there was a span of 7 bases. Germline CDR1 is SEHNR and CDR2 is FQNEAQ (reference sequence). The CDR3 DNA sequence: TGTGCCAGCAGCTTGGCCCAGTACGAGCAGTACTTC. Translation: CASSLAQYEQYF.

This clone has ten or more counts. The chain employs TRBV27 and TRBJ2-3, with D possibly TRBD2 on 6 matching bases. Trimming pared 9 bases from V and 1 base from J, leaving 14 bases between. This CDR3 spans 14 amino acids. The germline V gene encodes CDR1 MNHEY and CDR2 SMNVEV (reference sequence). CDR3 loop: CASSGGTRTDTQYF. CDR3 in DNA: TGTGCCAGTTCCGGAGGGACGCGCACAGATACGCAGTATTTT.

The chain joins TRBV27 to TRBJ2-4, with 10 bases matching TRBD1. CDR1 is MNHEY, CDR2 SMNVEV, per germline (reference sequence). The junction had 6 bases not matched to a gene; V was cut back by 3 bases and J by 1 base. This CDR3 comprises 17 residues. CDR3: CASSLGQGSSAKNIQYF. The CDR3 DNA reads TGTGCCAGCAGTTTGGGACAGGGGTCGTCGGCCAAAAACATTCAGTACTTC.

The rearrangement links TRBV11-2 to TRBJ2-7; 8 nucleotides line up with TRBD2. Germline V gene data show CDR1 as SGHAT and CDR2 as FQNNGV. The CDR3 covers 15 residues. V gave up 3 bases and J gave up 6 bases; unmatched junction bases: 10. CDR3 sequence (DNA): TGTGCCAGCAGCTTCCCCGGGACTAGTTTCCGCGAGCAGTACTTC. Its protein product is CASSFPGTSFREQYF.

This chain uses TRBV28 with TRBJ2-1; 8 bases are shared with TRBD2. V was pared by 7 bases and J by 7 bases, with 6 bases of the junction left unmatched. The length of the CDR3 is 13 residues. The germline gives CDR1 MDHEN, CDR2 SYDVKM. In DNA, the CDR3 is TGTGCCAGCACGCGGGGGGCGAGGAATGAGCAGTTCTTC. It encodes CASTRGARNEQFF.

The V call is TRBV19, the J call TRBJ2-5; maybe TRBD2 (5 bases). The CDR3 contains 13 residues. Trimming cost V 5 bases and J 2 bases, with 9 bases left between them. Germline CDR1 reads LNHDA; CDR2 reads SQIVND (reference sequence). CDR3 bases: TGTGCCAGTAGTTATGGAGGTCAAGAGACCCAGTACTTC. Translation: CASSYGGQETQYF. The full variable domain, its missing parts supplied by reference TRBV19 and TRBJ2-5, is DGGITQSPKYLFRKEGQNVTLSCEQNLNHDAMYWYRQDPGQGLRLIYYSQIVNDFQKGDIAEGYSVSREKKESFPLTVTSAQKNPTAFYLCASSYGGQETQYFGPGTRLLVL.

The CDR3 protein is CASSEGGGISGNTIYF. CDR3 DNA sequence: TGTGCCAGCAGTGAAGGGGGAGGGATCTCTGGAAACACCATATATTTT. The V and J genes are TRBV2 and TRBJ1-3; D is uncertain. The CDR3 is 16 amino acids. Germline CDR1 is SNHLY and CDR2 is FYNNEI. V gave up 1 base and J gave up 0 bases, with 10 bases separating them.

The genes are TRBV6-1 and TRBJ1-5; D not certain. Germline loops: CDR1 MNHNS, CDR2 SASEGT. The CDR3 is made up of 12 amino acids. V was shortened by 3 bases and J by 5 bases, with 5 bases between the two germline ends. CDR3 region: CASSDPDQPQHF. The CDR3 region has the DNA TGTGCCAGCAGTGACCCGGATCAGCCCCAGCATTTT.

J is TRBJ1-1 and V is TRBV6-6; TRBD1 might be the D (5 bases). The V end lost 2 bases, the J end lost 6 bases, and 10 bases lay between the germline ends. Germline CDR1 and CDR2: MNHNY and SVGAGI (reference sequence). The CDR3 is 13 residues long. The CDR3 region has the DNA TGTGCCAGCAGTTACCCGGGGGGGGCTGAAGCTTTCTTT. Protein sequence: CASSYPGGAEAFF.

V gene TRBV4-1 combines with J gene TRBJ2-7, with TRBD1 as a possible D gene (6 bases). The CDR3 loop spans 12 amino acids. V was cut by 4 bases and J by 13 bases, with 17 bases left in between. Germline CDR1 is MGHRA and CDR2 is YSYEKL. CDR3 nucleotide sequence: TGCGCCAGCAGCCTGGACAGCCAGATACGTTACTTC. This encodes CASSLDSQIRYF.

The chain has TRBV6-5 and TRBJ1-2, with D maybe TRBD1 (6 bases). The V end was cut by 6 bases, the J end by 4 bases, with 15 bases between. CDR3 length: 14 residues. In germline, CDR1 is MNHEY, CDR2 SVGAGI. CDR3 in DNA: TGTGCCAGCAGAGACGGACAGCCGTTCTATGGCTACACCTTC. Encoded protein: CASRDGQPFYGYTF.

The chain joins TRBV7-9 to TRBJ1-1; no firm D call. This CDR3 has 15 residues. Trimming stripped 4 bases from V and 4 bases from J, with 16 bases between. CDR1 SEHNR and CDR2 FQNEAQ come from the germline V gene (reference sequence). The CDR3, as DNA: TGTGCCAGCAGCTCCCTAGATAGGCCAGTCACTGAAGCTTTCTTT. As protein: CASSSLDRPVTEAFF.

CDR3 amino acids: CASSQAQGGSYEQYF. In DNA, the CDR3 is TGTGCCAGCAGCCAAGCTCAGGGAGGGTCCTACGAGCAGTACTTC. The V call is TRBV3-1 (or the pseudogene TRBV3-2), the J call TRBJ2-7; TRBD2 aligns across 7 bases. With V trimmed by 1 base and J by 1 base, 4 bases remained unmatched. CDR3 length: 15 amino acids. Per germline, CDR1 LGHDT and CDR2 YNNKEL (reference sequence).

The chain joins TRBV5-1 to TRBJ2-2; 12 bases line up with TRBD2. The CDR3 sequence is 19 residues long. The trim removed 2 bases at V and 0 bases at J, leaving 8 bases unmatched. CDR1 is SGHRS, CDR2 YFSETQ, per germline. The CDR3 nucleotides are TGCGCCAGCAGCTTCTTAGGACTAGCGGGGCTACCGAACACCGGGGAGCTGTTTTTT. This gives the protein CASSFLGLAGLPNTGELFF.

The J gene is TRBJ2-7, the V gene TRBV7-9; the match to TRBD2 covers 13 bases. This CDR3 is 17 amino acids long. Germline V gives CDR1 SEHNR, CDR2 FQNEAQ (reference sequence). V lost 3 bases, J lost 0 bases, and 5 bases stayed unmatched. CDR3 amino acids: CASSFGTSGESSYEQYF. The CDR3 DNA reads TGTGCCAGCAGCTTTGGGACTAGCGGGGAAAGCTCCTACGAGCAGTACTTC.

The chain has TRBV2 and TRBJ2-1; 9 bases fit TRBD2. Looked up from germline, CDR1 is SNHLY and CDR2 is FYNNEI. Trimming removed 2 bases from V and 12 bases from J; junction bases left unmatched: 2. This CDR3 has 12 amino acids. The CDR3 DNA reads as TGTGCCAGCAGTGAACGAGCGGGAGGGCAGTTCTTC. The encoded protein is CASSERAGGQFF.

The rearrangement uses TRBV11-2 and TRBJ1-4, with 9 bases fitting TRBD1. J was trimmed by 8 bases and V by 1 base; bases with no gene match: 8. Germline CDR1 is SGHAT and CDR2 is FQNNGV. The length of the CDR3 is 16 residues. The CDR3: CASSLGRPGTGEKLFF. CDR3 DNA: TGTGCCAGCAGCTTAGGTCGTCCCGGGACAGGGGAAAAACTGTTTTTT.

The rearrangement joins TRBV5-1 to TRBJ2-7; a possible D gene is TRBD1 (6 bases). The germline gives CDR1 SGHRS, CDR2 YFSETQ. Trimming pared 0 bases from V and 7 bases from J, leaving 17 bases between. CDR3 length equals 15 residues. The CDR3 DNA reads TGCGCCAGCAGCTTGGCCGGAAAACAGGGCGGAGAGCAGTACTTC. This encodes CASSLAGKQGGEQYF.

This clone was counted a single time. The CDR3 here is CASSLETNTGELFF. The DNA for the CDR3 is TGCGCCAGCAGCTTGGAAACAAACACCGGGGAGCTGTTTTTT. The rearrangement uses TRBV5-1 and TRBJ2-2; D remains unclear. The CDR3 extends over 14 amino acids. CDR1 is SGHRS and CDR2 is YFSETQ in the germline V gene. V lost 0 bases and J lost 2, with 5 bases in between.

The table lists this clone with a count of one. The chain is built from TRBV5-1 and TRBJ1-3, with D unresolved. The CDR3 spans 16 residues. Germline-derived CDR1 and CDR2 are SGHRS and YFSETQ. The V end lost 2 bases, the J end lost 1 base, and 13 bases lay between the germline ends. The CDR3 reads CASSLSGTPSGNTIYF. In nucleotides, the CDR3 is TGCGCCAGCAGCTTATCGGGTACCCCGTCTGGAAACACCATATATTTT.

This chain links TRBV12-5 with TRBJ1-2, with a tentative D call TRBD1 (5 bases). V was trimmed by 5 bases and J by 3 bases, leaving 7 bases between them. CDR1 LGHNT and CDR2 FRNRAP come from the germline V gene. CDR3 length: 12 residues. CDR3 coding DNA: TGTGCTAGTGGTCAACAGGACTATGGCTACACCTTC. Its translation is CASGQQDYGYTF.

CDR3 DNA: TGTGCCAGCAGCTTACAGGGTTCTCAGCCCCAGCATTTT. Encoded protein: CASSLQGSQPQHF. The V and J genes are TRBV7-3 and TRBJ1-5, with D possibly TRBD1 on 5 matching bases. Germline values: CDR1 SGHTA, CDR2 FQGTGA. The CDR3 runs to 13 residues. The germline V and J ends were trimmed by 2 bases and 6 bases, with 8 bases remaining between them. The full variable domain, its missing parts supplied by reference TRBV7-3 and TRBJ1-5, is GAGVSQTPSNKVTEKGKYVELRCDPISGHTALYWYRQSLGQGPEFLIYFQGTGAADDSGLPNDRFFAVRPEGSVSTLKIQRTERGDSAVYLCASSLQGSQPQHFGDGTRLSIL.

CDR3 amino acids: CASSHPGQGGSPLHF. The CDR3 nucleotides are TGTGCCAGCAGCCATCCGGGACAGGGTGGCTCACCCCTCCACTTT. This sequence joins TRBV5-4 and TRBJ1-6; TRBD1 agrees at 9 bases. CDR1 is SGHNT and CDR2 is YYREEE in the germline V gene (reference sequence). After removal of 4 bases from V and 10 bases from J, the junction contained 9 bases not matched to a gene. The CDR3 totals 15 residues.